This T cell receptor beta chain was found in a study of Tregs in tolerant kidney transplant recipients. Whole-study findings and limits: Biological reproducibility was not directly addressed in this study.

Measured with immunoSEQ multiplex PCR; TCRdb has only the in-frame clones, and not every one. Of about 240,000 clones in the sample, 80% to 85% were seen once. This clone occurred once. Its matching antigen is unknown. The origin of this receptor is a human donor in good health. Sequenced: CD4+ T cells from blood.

The CDR3 nucleotides read TGTGCCACCAGCAGAGGACCGGGACAGTACGACGATCAGCCCCAGCATTTT. Translating it yields CATSRGPGQYDDQPQHF. The chain couples TRBV15 to TRBJ1-5, with 7 positions matching TRBD1. The CDR3 has 17 amino acids. From germline, CDR1 is LNHNV and CDR2 YYDKDF (reference sequence). Germline trimming cut 1 base from V and 5 bases from J; bases unmatched to any gene: 11.